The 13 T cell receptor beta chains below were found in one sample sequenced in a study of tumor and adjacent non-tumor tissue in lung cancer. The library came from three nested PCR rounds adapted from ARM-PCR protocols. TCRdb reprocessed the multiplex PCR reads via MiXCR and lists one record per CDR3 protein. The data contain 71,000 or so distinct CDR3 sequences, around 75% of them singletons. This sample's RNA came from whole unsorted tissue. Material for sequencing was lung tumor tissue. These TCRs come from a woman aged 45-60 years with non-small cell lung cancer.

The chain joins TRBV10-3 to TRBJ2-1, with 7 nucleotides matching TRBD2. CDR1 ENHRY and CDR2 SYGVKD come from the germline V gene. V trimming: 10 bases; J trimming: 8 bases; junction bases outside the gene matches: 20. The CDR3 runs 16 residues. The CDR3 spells CATSRMAGESGDEQFF. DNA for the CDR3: TGTGCCACTTCAAGAATGGCGGGAGAAAGTGGAGATGAGCAGTTCTTC.

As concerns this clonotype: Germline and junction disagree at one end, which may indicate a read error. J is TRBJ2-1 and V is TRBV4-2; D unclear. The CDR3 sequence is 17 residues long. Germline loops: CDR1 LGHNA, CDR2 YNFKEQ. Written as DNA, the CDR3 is TGTGCCAGCAGTCAAGAAAATTATAGCCGGAGCTACAATGTGCAGTTCTTC. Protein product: CASSQENYSRSYNVQFF.

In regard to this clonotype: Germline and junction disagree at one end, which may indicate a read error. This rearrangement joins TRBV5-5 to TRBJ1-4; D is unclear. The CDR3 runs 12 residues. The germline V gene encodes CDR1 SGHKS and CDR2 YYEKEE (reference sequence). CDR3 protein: CASSLTIEKVFF. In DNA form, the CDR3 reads TGTGCCAGCAGCTTGACAATTGAAAAAGTGTTTTTT.

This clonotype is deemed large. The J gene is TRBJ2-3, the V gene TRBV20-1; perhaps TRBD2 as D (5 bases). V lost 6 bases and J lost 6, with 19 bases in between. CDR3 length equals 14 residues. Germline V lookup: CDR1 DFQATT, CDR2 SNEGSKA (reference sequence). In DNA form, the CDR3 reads TGCAGTGCGGCAGGCGGGCTGACGATGGATACGCAGTATTTT. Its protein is CSAAGGLTMDTQYF.

CDR3 in amino acids: CASNDRNNEKLFF. The CDR3 DNA is TGTGCCAGCAATGACAGGAATAATGAAAAACTGTTTTTT. This chain joins TRBV12-3 or TRBV12-4 and TRBJ1-4; D possibly corresponds to TRBD1 (6 bases). V was shortened by 7 bases and J by 4 bases, with 10 bases between the two germline ends. The CDR3 extends over 13 amino acids.

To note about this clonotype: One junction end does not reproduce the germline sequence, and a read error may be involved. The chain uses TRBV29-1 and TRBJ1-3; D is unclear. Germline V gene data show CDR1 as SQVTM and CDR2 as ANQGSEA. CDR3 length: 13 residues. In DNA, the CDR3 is TGCAGCGTCTGGGCGGACCCTGGAGACACCATATATTTT. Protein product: CSVWADPGDTIYF.

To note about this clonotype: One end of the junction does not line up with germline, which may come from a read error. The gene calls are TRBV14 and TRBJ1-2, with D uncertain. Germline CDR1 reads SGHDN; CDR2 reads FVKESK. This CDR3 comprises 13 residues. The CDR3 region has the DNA TGTGTCAGCAGCCATGCTAGACACTATGGCTACACCTTC. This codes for CVSSHARHYGYTF.

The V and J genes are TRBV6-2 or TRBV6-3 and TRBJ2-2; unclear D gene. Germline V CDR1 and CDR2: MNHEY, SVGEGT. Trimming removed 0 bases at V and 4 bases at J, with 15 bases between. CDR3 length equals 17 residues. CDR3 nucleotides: TGTGCCAGCAGTTACTCGGGGTGGAATTGCGGCACCGGGGAGCTGTTTTTT. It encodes CASSYSGWNCGTGELFF.

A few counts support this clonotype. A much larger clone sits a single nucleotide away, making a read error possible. Written as DNA, the CDR3 is TGTGCCAGCAACCAAGGGGCAAGGCGCTATGGCTACACCTTC. It codes for CASNQGARRYGYTF. The chain joins TRBV14 to TRBJ1-2; D perhaps matches TRBD1 (5 bases). CDR1 is SGHDN and CDR2 is FVKESK in the germline V gene. The CDR3 loop spans 14 amino acids.

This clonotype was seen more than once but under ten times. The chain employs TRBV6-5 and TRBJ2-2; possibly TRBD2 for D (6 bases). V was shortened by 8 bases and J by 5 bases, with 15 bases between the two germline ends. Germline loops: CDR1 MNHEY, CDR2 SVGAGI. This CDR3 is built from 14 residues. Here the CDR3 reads CASGWDFKTGELFF. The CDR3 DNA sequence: TGTGCCAGCGGCTGGGACTTTAAGACCGGGGAGCTGTTTTTT.

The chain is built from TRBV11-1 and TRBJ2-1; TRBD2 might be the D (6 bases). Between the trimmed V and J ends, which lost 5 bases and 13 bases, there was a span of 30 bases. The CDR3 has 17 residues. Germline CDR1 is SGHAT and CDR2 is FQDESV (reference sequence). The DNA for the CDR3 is TGTGCCAGCAGCAAACACTTTTCGGGAGAAAACTACAACGAACAGTTCTTC. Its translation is CASSKHFSGENYNEQFF.

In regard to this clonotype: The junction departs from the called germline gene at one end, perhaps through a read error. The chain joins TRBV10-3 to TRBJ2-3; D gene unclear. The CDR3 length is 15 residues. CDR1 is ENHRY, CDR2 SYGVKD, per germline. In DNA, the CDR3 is TGTGCCATCAATGAGTCGTCGCTCTGCACAGATACGCAGTATTTT. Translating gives CAINESSLCTDTQYF.

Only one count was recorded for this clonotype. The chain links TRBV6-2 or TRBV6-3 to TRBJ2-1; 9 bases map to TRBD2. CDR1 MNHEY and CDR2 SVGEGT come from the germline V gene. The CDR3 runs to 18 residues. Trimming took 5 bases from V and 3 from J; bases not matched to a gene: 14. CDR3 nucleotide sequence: TGTGCCAGCAGTCCCGTAAGTATTAGCGGGAGTATCTACAATGAGCAGTTCTTC. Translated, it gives CASSPVSISGSIYNEQFF.